Shown below are 23 T cell receptor beta chains from a single sample sequenced in a study of a mutant IDH1 vaccine in newly diagnosed glioma. What these receptors recognize is not known. Time point indicated: week 47, end of study. Every single dose of the vaccine, 300 ug of mutant IDH1 20-mer peptide, came with topical imiquimod. Assay used: immunoSEQ multiplex PCR; TCRdb lists only in-frame clones, some missing. The profile shows fewer than 40,000 clones, 80% to 95% of them singletons. The sample in question was PBMCs, obtained from a glioma patient whose treatment included an IDH1 peptide vaccine. These receptors all stem from a woman between 40 and 55 years old with glioma.

This sequence joins TRBV21-1 and TRBJ2-7. TRBV21-1 is deemed a pseudogene. The CDR3 consists of 13 residues. The CDR3 loop is CASSTAIDCEQYF. As DNA, the CDR3 is TGTGCCAGCAGCACGGCTATTGATTGCGAGCAGTACTTC.

The chain recombines TRBV15 with TRBJ2-2; 8 bases fit TRBD2. The CDR3 covers 18 residues. With V trimmed by 0 bases and J by 6 bases, 12 bases remained unmatched. CDR1 and CDR2 (germline): LNHNV, YYDKDF (reference sequence). CDR3 DNA: TGTGCCACCAGCAGAGAAACTCCACCGGGGGGGGCCCCCGGGGAGCTGTTTTTT. Its protein is CATSRETPPGGAPGELFF.

The J gene is TRBJ1-1, the V gene TRBV7-2, with D perhaps TRBD1 (5 bases). CDR3 size: 15 residues. Germline CDR1 is SGHTA and CDR2 is FQGNSA. V lost 5 bases and J lost 0, with 13 bases in between. CDR3 protein: CASSPPGAMNTEAFF. The CDR3 DNA is TGTGCCAGCAGCCCCCCTGGGGCGATGAACACTGAAGCTTTCTTT.

The gene calls are TRBV6-1 and TRBJ2-7; possibly TRBD1 for D (5 bases). This CDR3 contains 15 residues. From germline, CDR1 is MNHNS and CDR2 SASEGT. Trimming took off 3 bases at V and 4 bases at J, with 16 bases between the two ends. The CDR3 DNA reads as TGTGCCAGCAGTGATGTGGGGCAGGGATGGTACGAGCAGTACTTC. Residues: CASSDVGQGWYEQYF.

The chain is built from TRBV5-1 and TRBJ1-1; D is ambiguous. This CDR3 contains 14 residues. Germline values: CDR1 SGHRS, CDR2 YFSETQ. Trimming cost V 5 bases and J 1 base, with 12 bases left between them. The CDR3 region has the DNA TGCGCCAGCAGGTTGCATTCCTCGAACACTGAAGCTTTCTTT. Translating it yields CASRLHSSNTEAFF.

The rearrangement uses TRBV5-6 and TRBJ2-7; D is undetermined. There are 12 residues in the CDR3. Looked up from germline, CDR1 is SGHDT and CDR2 is YYEEEE. The V and J ends lost 1 base and 2 bases respectively, with 4 bases between them. The CDR3 loop is CASSLSAYEQYF. As DNA, the CDR3 is TGTGCCAGCAGCTTGTCGGCCTACGAGCAGTACTTC.

The CDR3 reads CASSPLGVGNQPQHF. The CDR3 region has the DNA TGTGCCAGCAGCCCCCTAGGGGTGGGCAATCAGCCCCAGCATTTT. The V gene is TRBV5-5, the J gene TRBJ1-5; D might be TRBD1 (5 bases). CDR3 length: 15 amino acids. CDR1 and CDR2 (germline): SGHKS, YYEKEE (reference sequence). The V gene lost 4 bases and the J gene lost 2 bases, with 13 bases spanning the gap.

The chain carries TRBV6-5 and TRBJ2-7, with D possibly called TRBD1 or TRBD2 (5 bases each). Germline V gene lookup returns CDR1 MNHEY and CDR2 SVGAGI. CDR3 length equals 15 residues. The germline V and J ends were trimmed by 4 bases and 6 bases, with 19 bases remaining between them. The CDR3 sequence is CASSFTGTPASEQYF. For the CDR3, the DNA is TGTGCCAGCAGTTTCACCGGGACCCCAGCGAGCGAGCAGTACTTC.

The rearrangement uses TRBV7-9 and TRBJ1-3, with unresolved D. CDR1 is SEHNR and CDR2 is FQNEAQ in the germline V gene (reference sequence). The CDR3 spans 14 residues. Trimming removed 0 bases at V and 4 bases at J, with 7 bases between. CDR3 in amino acids: CASSLASTGNTIYF. The DNA of the CDR3 is TGTGCCAGCAGCTTAGCGAGTACCGGAAACACCATATATTTT.

J is TRBJ2-1 and V is TRBV5-1; 14 bases align to TRBD2. V dropped 3 bases and J dropped 6; count of bases not matched to a gene: 5. This CDR3 is built from 16 residues. CDR1 is SGHRS and CDR2 is YFSETQ in the germline V gene. The CDR3 region has the DNA TGCGCCAGCAGCTCCGGGACTAGCGGGAGAGCCAATGAGCAGTTCTTC. It is translated as CASSSGTSGRANEQFF.

This clone is judged medium-sized. This chain joins TRBV6-4 and TRBJ2-3; TRBD1 is a possible D gene (6 bases). Trimming removed 5 bases from V and 2 bases from J, with 11 bases in between. Germline loops: CDR1 MRHNA, CDR2 SNTAGT. The CDR3 runs 14 residues. The CDR3 protein is CASSKQGSTDTQYF. CDR3 sequence (DNA): TGTGCCAGCAGTAAACAGGGCTCCACAGATACGCAGTATTTT.

The rearrangement uses TRBV6-1 and TRBJ1-1, with 7 bases fitting TRBD1. Germline CDR1 reads MNHNS; CDR2 reads SASEGT. This CDR3 region has 13 residues. V trimming: 11 bases; J trimming: 2 bases; junction bases outside the gene matches: 8. The CDR3, as DNA: TGTGCCCTTAAGACAGGGTATAACACTGAAGCTTTCTTT. Its translation is CALKTGYNTEAFF.

J is TRBJ1-1 and V is TRBV19; no definite D call. Trimming removed 10 bases from V and 4 bases from J, with 16 bases in between. The CDR3 has 13 amino acids. The germline gives CDR1 LNHDA, CDR2 SQIVND (reference sequence). The CDR3 DNA sequence: TGTGCCACTACACCAACCACCCCCACTGAAGCTTTCTTT. This sequence encodes CATTPTTPTEAFF.

V gene TRBV5-1 combines with J gene TRBJ2-7; 8 bases fit TRBD1. The junction had 8 bases not matched to a gene; V was cut back by 0 bases and J by 0 bases. The CDR3 spans 17 residues. Germline-derived CDR1 and CDR2 are SGHRS and YFSETQ. In DNA form, the CDR3 reads TGCGCCAGCAGCTTGGCCTTCCAGGGGGCGAGCTCCTACGAGCAGTACTTC. It specifies CASSLAFQGASSYEQYF.

CDR3 nucleotides: TGTGCCAGCAGTCCTGAAGGACATAACGACGAGCAGTACTTC. It codes for CASSPEGHNDEQYF. The gene calls are TRBV27 and TRBJ2-7, with TRBD1 as a possible D gene (5 bases). The CDR3 is 14 residues long. V dropped 5 bases and J dropped 5 bases, with 16 bases sitting between them. Germline CDR1 MNHEY, CDR2 SMNVEV (reference sequence).

In its sample, this clone was seen once. CDR3 residues: CAWSVLVGTGELFF. For the CDR3, the DNA is TGTGCCTGGAGTGTACTGGTGGGCACCGGGGAGCTGTTTTTT. The genes are TRBV30 and TRBJ2-2; D unclear. Deletions cut 0 bases from V and 4 bases from J, with 9 bases between. Per the germline V gene, CDR1 is GTSNPN and CDR2 is SVGIG (reference sequence). The CDR3 spans 14 residues. The full variable domain, with the rest looked up from reference TRBV30 and TRBJ2-2, is SQTIHQWPATLVQPVGSPLSLECTVEGTSNPNLYWYRQAAGRGLQLLFYSVGIGQISSEVPQNLSASRPQDRQFILSSKKLLLSDSGFYLCAWSVLVGTGELFFGEGSRLTVL.

The chain has TRBV7-2 and TRBJ2-5; 11 nucleotides line up with TRBD2. V lost 5 bases, J lost 1 base, and 9 bases stayed unmatched. From germline, CDR1 is SGHTA and CDR2 FQGNSA. This CDR3 spans 17 amino acids. CDR3 loop: CASSKGASGGIQETQYF. The CDR3, as DNA: TGTGCCAGCAGCAAGGGGGCTAGCGGGGGGATCCAAGAGACCCAGTACTTC.

The chain carries TRBV7-2 and TRBJ1-5, with TRBD1 matching 7 bases. This CDR3 has 16 residues. J was trimmed by 6 bases and V by 1 base; bases with no gene match: 9. Germline lookup yields CDR1 SGHTA and CDR2 FQGNSA. The CDR3 protein is CASSLGRGIGAQPQHF. CDR3 nucleotides: TGTGCCAGCAGCTTAGGCAGGGGGATAGGGGCTCAGCCCCAGCATTTT.

This CDR3 is CASSLGGQGAETQYF. In DNA form, the CDR3 reads TGCGCCAGCAGCTTAGGGGGACAGGGAGCCGAGACCCAGTACTTC. The chain employs TRBV5-1 and TRBJ2-5, with TRBD1 matching 9 bases. Germline CDR1 reads SGHRS; CDR2 reads YFSETQ. V shed 2 bases and J 5 bases; nucleotides not matched to a gene: 7. The CDR3 contains 15 residues.

The chain recombines TRBV29-1 with TRBJ2-5; D assignment may be TRBD1 or TRBD2 (6 bases each). Trimming removed 2 bases from V and 5 bases from J, with 15 bases in between. The CDR3 loop spans 14 amino acids. Germline V gene lookup returns CDR1 SQVTM and CDR2 ANQGSEA. The CDR3, as DNA: TGCAGCGTTGAATTTGACCAGGGGAGGGAGACCCAGTACTTC. This translates into CSVEFDQGRETQYF.

This chain connects TRBV6-5 to TRBJ2-7, with 7 positions matching TRBD2. Germline CDR1 is MNHEY and CDR2 is SVGAGI. The junction had 8 bases not matched to a gene; V was cut back by 6 bases and J by 3 bases. CDR3 size: 14 residues. The CDR3 region has the DNA TGTGCCAGCAGCACCGGGGGGACTGGCTACGAGCAGTACTTC. Protein product: CASSTGGTGYEQYF.

The chain employs TRBV6-5 and TRBJ2-2, with D hard to call. The CDR3 consists of 14 residues. Germline V gene data show CDR1 as MNHEY and CDR2 as SVGAGI. Deletions cut 2 bases from V and 6 bases from J, with 10 bases between. CDR3 region: CASSYTAAPGELFF. The DNA for the CDR3 is TGTGCCAGCAGTTACACGGCAGCTCCCGGGGAGCTGTTTTTT.

This chain links TRBV6-5 with TRBJ2-5; 12 bases are shared with TRBD2. The CDR3 length is 16 residues. Unmatched junction bases numbered 7, after V lost 2 bases and J lost 6 bases. The germline V gene has CDR1 MNHEY and CDR2 SVGAGI. The CDR3 protein is CASSYLASGGVKTQYF. The CDR3 nucleotides are TGTGCCAGCAGTTACCTCGCTAGCGGGGGGGTTAAGACCCAGTACTTC.